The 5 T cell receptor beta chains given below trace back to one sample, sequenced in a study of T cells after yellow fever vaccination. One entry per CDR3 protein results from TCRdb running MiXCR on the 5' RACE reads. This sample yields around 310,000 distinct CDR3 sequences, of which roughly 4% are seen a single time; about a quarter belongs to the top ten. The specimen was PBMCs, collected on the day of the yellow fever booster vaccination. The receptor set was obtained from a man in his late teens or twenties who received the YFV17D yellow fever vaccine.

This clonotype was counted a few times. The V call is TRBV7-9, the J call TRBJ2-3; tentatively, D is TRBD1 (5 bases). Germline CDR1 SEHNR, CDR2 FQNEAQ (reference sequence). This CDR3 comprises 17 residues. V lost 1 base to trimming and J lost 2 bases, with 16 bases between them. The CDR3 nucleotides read TGTGCCAGCAGCTTAGATCGTGGGGCATTTTTCACAGATACGCAGTATTTT. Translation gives CASSLDRGAFFTDTQYF.

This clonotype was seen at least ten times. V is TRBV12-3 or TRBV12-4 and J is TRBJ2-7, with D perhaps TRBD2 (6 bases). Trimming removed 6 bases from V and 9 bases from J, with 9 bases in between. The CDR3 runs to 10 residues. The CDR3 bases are TGTGCCAGCAGCCCCGGGGGGCAGTACGTC. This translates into CASSPGGQYV.

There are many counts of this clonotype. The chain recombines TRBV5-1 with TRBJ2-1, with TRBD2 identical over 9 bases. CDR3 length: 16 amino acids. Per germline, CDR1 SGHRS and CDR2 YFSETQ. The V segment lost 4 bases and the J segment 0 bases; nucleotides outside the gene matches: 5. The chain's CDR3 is CASSPTSGRSYNEQFF. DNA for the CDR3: TGCGCCAGCAGCCCGACTAGCGGTCGCTCCTACAATGAGCAGTTCTTC.

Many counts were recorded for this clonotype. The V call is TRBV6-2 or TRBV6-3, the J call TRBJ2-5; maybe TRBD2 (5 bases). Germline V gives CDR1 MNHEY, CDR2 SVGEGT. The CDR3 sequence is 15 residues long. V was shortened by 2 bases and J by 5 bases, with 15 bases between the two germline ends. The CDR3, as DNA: TGTGCCAGCAGTTACGGACGGGGTTTGAGGGAGACCCAGTACTTC. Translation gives CASSYGRGLRETQYF.

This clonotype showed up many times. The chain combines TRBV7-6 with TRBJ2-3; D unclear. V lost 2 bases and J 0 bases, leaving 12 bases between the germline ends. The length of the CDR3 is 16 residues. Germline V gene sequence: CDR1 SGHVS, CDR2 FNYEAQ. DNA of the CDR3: TGTGCCAGCAGCTTAATGGGCCCCACTAGCACAGATACGCAGTATTTT. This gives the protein CASSLMGPTSTDTQYF.